This is a list of T cell receptor beta chains from one sample in a study of T-cell memory formation after mild COVID-19. TCRdb re-called the 5' RACE reads with MiXCR, one entry per CDR3 protein. This sample has over 300,000 distinct CDR3 sequences; around a fifth occur once, and the top ten carry roughly a fifth. Sample: PBMCs or a T cell subset sorted from them (not recorded which). All receptors derive from a young man who had mild COVID-19 (a few samples of this study predate the infection). Cell type and time point are not known. The conserved cysteine and the conserved F or W are not part of the CDR3 here. The order of the fields is CDR3 protein, V gene, CDR3 length.

ASTRDRTPGANVLT | TRBV12-3/TRBV12-4 | 14
ASSLVGVEQF | TRBV7-8 | 10
ASSFAGQGKTQY | TRBV28 | 12
ASSTHGASNTGELF | TRBV5-1 | 14
ASSARQGAEEQY | TRBV21-1 | 12
AISAMDRGTDTQY | TRBV10-3 | 13
ASSFSWTSGATDTQY | TRBV5-1 | 15
ASSLAVGEVQY | TRBV5-1 | 11
ASSHRGQPQH | TRBV6-5 | 10
ASSYAGHQPQH | TRBV6-6 | 11
ASSLPGSTNEKLF | TRBV5-6 | 13
ASSPRLNTGELF | TRBV11-2 | 12
ASSQAGLQQETQY | TRBV4-3 | 13
ASSQPGTHTDTQY | TRBV3-1 | 13
ASNPSGANTGELF | TRBV12-3/TRBV12-4 | 13
ASSIPRGPAETQY | TRBV7-9 | 13
ASSSSGGASYEQY | TRBV5-1 | 13